The T cell receptor beta chain under discussion was sequenced for a study of control samples from healthy donors and cancer patients. CDR3 length: 15 residues. Trimming pared 4 bases from V and 1 base from J, leaving 11 bases between. Germline V gene sequence: CDR1 MNHEY, CDR2 SMNVEV (reference sequence). TCRdb keeps only in-frame clones here, not all; method: immunoSEQ multiplex PCR. The sample includes 110,000 to 150,000 clones, around 94% of them seen just once. The sequence was obtained from a man between 60 and 75 years old with colorectal cancer. The chain recombines TRBV27 with TRBJ2-1; a weak D match, TRBD1 (6 bases). The sequenced sample consisted of PBMCs. The CDR3 nucleotides are TGTGCCAGCAGTTCCACAGGGACGTCCTACAATGAGCAGTTCTTC. Protein sequence: CASSSTGTSYNEQFF.